These 25 T cell receptor beta chains were all obtained from the same sample, sequenced in a study of human T cells and chemical hapten exposure. Time point noted: pre-sensitization, week 0. Treatment given: therapeutic diphenylcyclopropenone sensitization with weekly scalp DPC. TCRdb reanalysed the RACE reads using MiXCR and keeps one entry per CDR3 protein. The sample carries 250,000 or so distinct CDR3 sequences, approximately 8.4% recorded once. Sequencing was performed on whole blood, taken in connection with sensitization to the hapten diphenylcyclopropenone (DPC). The receptors originated from a woman aged 40 to 50 with alopecia areata. Some clones in this sample may be carry-over from other donors' samples.

The chain is built from TRBV30 and TRBJ1-5; D might be TRBD1 (5 bases). V was clipped by 0 bases and J by 6 bases, with 9 bases between them. Germline V gene lookup returns CDR1 GTSNPN and CDR2 SVGIG (reference sequence). This CDR3 spans 13 amino acids. The DNA of the CDR3 is TGTGCCTGGAGTGTCAGGGATATTCAGCCCCAGCATTTT. Translating it yields CAWSVRDIQPQHF.

This chain uses TRBV4-1 with TRBJ2-7; TRBD2 matches at 12 bases. J lost 4 bases, V lost 1 base, and 2 bases had no gene match. Germline V gene data show CDR1 as MGHRA and CDR2 as YSYEKL. CDR3 length: 15 residues. CDR3 region: CASSQGLAGGYEQYF. CDR3 nucleotides: TGCGCCAGCAGCCAAGGGCTAGCGGGAGGGTACGAGCAGTACTTC.

In this sample, this clonotype turned up a few times. This chain joins TRBV4-2 and TRBJ2-5; 8 bases are a match to TRBD2. Germline V gene sequence: CDR1 LGHNA, CDR2 YNFKEQ. Losses at the gene ends were 6 bases for V and 4 bases for J; bases not matched to a gene: 13. The CDR3 covers 16 residues. For the CDR3, the DNA is TGTGCCAGCAGTCAGCTCTCGGGAGGGCTCGGAGAGACCCAGTACTTC. This gives the protein CASSQLSGGLGETQYF.

This clonotype came up a few times. The V and J genes are TRBV28 and TRBJ1-1; 9 bases map to TRBD1. This CDR3 has 14 residues. The V gene's germline CDR1 is MDHEN and CDR2 SYDVKM. Trimming at V came to 5 bases and at J to 1 base, leaving 2 bases not matched to a gene. The CDR3 loop reads CASSDRGSNTEAFF. The CDR3 DNA sequence: TGTGCCAGCAGTGACAGGGGGTCGAACACTGAAGCTTTCTTT.

This chain links TRBV7-3 with TRBJ2-2; the D is unclear. V was shortened by 0 bases and J by 4 bases, with 12 bases between the two germline ends. There are 16 residues in the CDR3. The germline V gene has CDR1 SGHTA and CDR2 FQGTGA. In DNA form, the CDR3 reads TGTGCCAGCAGCTTAACTTCTGGATGGAGCACCGGGGAGCTGTTTTTT. It is translated as CASSLTSGWSTGELFF.

This clonotype has a count of ten or more. The rearrangement joins TRBV5-6 to TRBJ2-7, with a tentative D call TRBD1 (6 bases). Between the trimmed V and J ends, which lost 3 bases and 6 bases, there was a span of 13 bases. Germline CDR1 and CDR2: SGHDT and YYEEEE. This CDR3 has 13 amino acids. CDR3 sequence: CASSYSQGTEQYF. The CDR3 bases are TGTGCCAGCAGCTACTCACAGGGTACCGAGCAGTACTTC.

This clonotype was seen more than once but under ten times. The chain carries TRBV28 and TRBJ2-3; 7 positions agree with TRBD2. This CDR3 is 14 amino acids long. Germline-derived CDR1 and CDR2 are MDHEN and SYDVKM. The V gene end was trimmed by 6 bases and the J gene end by 2 bases; junction bases not matched to a gene: 5. The CDR3 reads CASSRTSNTDTQYF. The CDR3 DNA sequence: TGTGCCAGCAGCCGGACTAGTAACACAGATACGCAGTATTTT.

This clonotype turned up a few times. The chain recombines TRBV25-1 with TRBJ1-1; no reliable D call. Looked up from germline, CDR1 is MGHDK and CDR2 is SYGVNS. The germline V and J ends were trimmed by 4 bases and 3 bases, with 9 bases remaining between them. The CDR3 length is 13 residues. This CDR3 is CASSGWSDTEAFF. CDR3 DNA: TGTGCCAGCAGTGGGTGGTCGGACACTGAAGCTTTCTTT.

This clonotype was seen more than once but under ten times. The V gene is TRBV7-2, the J gene TRBJ2-3; 8 nucleotides agree with TRBD2. V lost 1 base and J lost 4; bases outside the gene matches: 4. CDR1 is SGHTA, CDR2 FQGNSA, per germline. The CDR3 extends over 15 amino acids. The CDR3, as DNA: TGTGCCAGCAGCTTAGGGCTCGGGGGGGCAGATACGCAGTATTTT. It is translated as CASSLGLGGADTQYF.

This clonotype was observed a few times. The chain joins TRBV6-4 to TRBJ2-1, with D unclear. CDR1 is MRHNA, CDR2 SNTAGT, per germline. CDR3 length: 19 amino acids. Trimming cost V 3 bases and J 0 bases, with 21 bases left between them. In DNA form, the CDR3 reads TGTGCCAGCAGTGAAGGCTTGGTTAGTCCCAAGAGCTCCTACAATGAGCAGTTCTTC. Protein product: CASSEGLVSPKSSYNEQFF.

The chain recombines TRBV5-1 with TRBJ2-1; 8 bases line up with TRBD2. Looked up from germline, CDR1 is SGHRS and CDR2 is YFSETQ. V lost 4 bases and J lost 3; bases outside the gene matches: 6. The CDR3 sequence is 15 residues long. CDR3 sequence (DNA): TGCGCCAGCAGCACTAGCGGCTCCGTCTACAATGAGCAGTTCTTC. Translated: CASSTSGSVYNEQFF.

The sample holds a few counts of this clonotype. The rearrangement joins TRBV24-1 to TRBJ2-1; D gene unclear. Germline loops: CDR1 KGHDR, CDR2 SFDVKD. This CDR3 has 14 residues. Trimming removed 7 bases from V and 3 bases from J, with 12 bases in between. CDR3 loop: CATSKSGSYNEQFF. The CDR3 bases are TGTGCCACCAGCAAGTCAGGCAGCTACAATGAGCAGTTCTTC.

This clonotype has a handful of counts. This chain connects TRBV12-3 or TRBV12-4 to TRBJ2-5; no firm D call. This CDR3 has 14 amino acids. The V and J ends lost 6 bases and 1 base respectively, with 12 bases between them. Written as DNA, the CDR3 is TGTGCCAGCAGCCGCGTAGGGTCCCAAGAGACCCAGTACTTC. It translates to CASSRVGSQETQYF.

There are a few counts of this clonotype. The chain employs TRBV7-9 and TRBJ2-1; the D is unclear. The CDR3 spans 14 residues. From germline, CDR1 is SEHNR and CDR2 FQNEAQ (reference sequence). Trimming took 6 bases from V and 8 from J, leaving 17 bases between them. The CDR3 region has the DNA TGTGCCAGCAGTCGCTTACAGACCTGGGATGAGCAGTTCTTC. Amino acid sequence: CASSRLQTWDEQFF.

This clonotype was counted between two and nine times. V is TRBV28 and J is TRBJ2-7, with no clear D. V was cut by 7 bases and J by 5 bases, with 24 bases left in between. Germline loops: CDR1 MDHEN, CDR2 SYDVKM. The CDR3 length is 16 residues. The DNA for the CDR3 is TGTGCCAGCATTCCTTCCTTGACCGTGAGTCCCCACGAGCAGTACTTC. Its protein product is CASIPSLTVSPHEQYF.

This clonotype has more than one count but fewer than ten. The rearrangement joins TRBV6-1 to TRBJ2-3; unclear D gene. The CDR3 runs 14 residues. Germline CDR1 reads MNHNS; CDR2 reads SASEGT. V lost 2 bases and J 5 bases, leaving 11 bases between the germline ends. CDR3 DNA: TGTGCCAGCAGTGAATCGACTTCAGTAGATACGCAGTATTTT. Amino acid sequence: CASSESTSVDTQYF.

This clonotype was detected many times. The chain links TRBV4-1 to TRBJ2-5, with D maybe TRBD2 (6 bases). Germline V gives CDR1 MGHRA, CDR2 YSYEKL. V shed 1 base and J shed 4 bases, with 10 bases lying between them. This CDR3 region has 14 residues. The CDR3 DNA reads TGCGCCAGCAGCCAAGTGGGGGGAAGAGAGACCCAGTACTTC. This translates into CASSQVGGRETQYF.

This chain uses TRBV28 with TRBJ2-7; 7 bases are shared with TRBD1. Looked up from germline, CDR1 is MDHEN and CDR2 is SYDVKM. The CDR3 covers 12 residues. Trimming at V came to 5 bases and at J to 7 bases, leaving 5 bases not matched to a gene. Here the CDR3 DNA reads TGTGCCAGCAGTCTACAGGGGTGGGAGCAGTACTTC. Its protein is CASSLQGWEQYF.

This clonotype showed up just a few times. V usage is TRBV7-9 and J usage is TRBJ2-4; 10 positions agree with TRBD2. The CDR3 is 15 amino acids. The J segment lost 6 bases and the V segment lost 5 bases, leaving 7 bases of the junction unmatched. Germline assignment: CDR1 SEHNR and CDR2 FQNEAQ (reference sequence). CDR3 region: CASSPLAGERNIQYF. DNA of the CDR3: TGTGCCAGCAGCCCGCTAGCGGGAGAGAGAAACATTCAGTACTTC.

This clonotype was detected many times. The chain links TRBV28 to TRBJ1-5; D remains unclear. CDR1 is MDHEN, CDR2 SYDVKM, per germline. V lost 5 bases to trimming and J lost 9 bases, with 11 bases between them. CDR3 length equals 12 residues. The CDR3 region is CASSPPPGPQHF. CDR3 DNA: TGTGCCAGCAGTCCGCCCCCAGGGCCCCAGCATTTT.

Here the CDR3 DNA reads TGTGCCAGCAGCTCGCGACAGGGGGCTGGAGATACGCAGTATTTT. It encodes CASSSRQGAGDTQYF. The chain carries TRBV7-9 and TRBJ2-3; 10 bases agree with TRBD1. V lost 4 bases to trimming and J lost 5 bases; unmatched junction nucleotides: 6. The germline V gene encodes CDR1 SEHNR and CDR2 FQNEAQ (reference sequence). The length of the CDR3 is 15 residues.

This clonotype was recorded a few times. V and J are TRBV3-1 and TRBJ1-4; D perhaps matches TRBD1 (5 bases). V was shortened by 0 bases and J by 3 bases, with 14 bases between the two germline ends. The germline V gene has CDR1 LGHDT and CDR2 YNNKEL (reference sequence). The CDR3 extends over 17 amino acids. CDR3 DNA sequence: TGTGCCAGCAGCCAAGATGAAGTCGGGGGAGCTAATGAAAAACTGTTTTTT. It yields the protein CASSQDEVGGANEKLFF.

This chain connects TRBV29-1 to TRBJ2-7, with 10 positions matching TRBD2. The germline CDR1 and CDR2 sequences are SQVTM and ANQGSEA. This CDR3 has 14 amino acids. V lost 5 bases to trimming and J lost 7 bases; unmatched junction nucleotides: 11. The DNA of the CDR3 is TGCAGCGTTCAGTCTCCTAGCGGGAGAGAGGAGCAGTACTTC. This translates into CSVQSPSGREEQYF.

The rearrangement links TRBV7-2 to TRBJ2-2; no firm D call. V shed 2 bases and J shed 0 bases, with 13 bases lying between them. From germline, CDR1 is SGHTA and CDR2 FQGNSA. The CDR3 length is 17 residues. The chain's CDR3 is CASSLNFGRTNTGELFF. Here the CDR3 DNA reads TGTGCCAGCAGCTTAAATTTTGGGCGAACGAACACCGGGGAGCTGTTTTTT. The full variable domain, rest sourced from reference TRBV7-2 and TRBJ2-2, is GAGVSQSPSNKVTEKGKDVELRCDPISGHTALYWYRQSLGQGLEFLIYFQGNSAPDKSGLPSDRFSAERTGGSVSTLTIQRTQQEDSAVYLCASSLNFGRTNTGELFFGEGSRLTVL.

The chain joins TRBV5-6 to TRBJ1-5; D may be TRBD1 (5 bases). The CDR3 is made up of 14 amino acids. Germline V gene sequence: CDR1 SGHDT, CDR2 YYEEEE. V was trimmed by 4 bases and J by 3 bases, leaving 11 bases between them. CDR3 in DNA: TGTGCCAGCAGCATGCTGGGGACCAATCAGCCCCAGCATTTT. This gives the protein CASSMLGTNQPQHF.